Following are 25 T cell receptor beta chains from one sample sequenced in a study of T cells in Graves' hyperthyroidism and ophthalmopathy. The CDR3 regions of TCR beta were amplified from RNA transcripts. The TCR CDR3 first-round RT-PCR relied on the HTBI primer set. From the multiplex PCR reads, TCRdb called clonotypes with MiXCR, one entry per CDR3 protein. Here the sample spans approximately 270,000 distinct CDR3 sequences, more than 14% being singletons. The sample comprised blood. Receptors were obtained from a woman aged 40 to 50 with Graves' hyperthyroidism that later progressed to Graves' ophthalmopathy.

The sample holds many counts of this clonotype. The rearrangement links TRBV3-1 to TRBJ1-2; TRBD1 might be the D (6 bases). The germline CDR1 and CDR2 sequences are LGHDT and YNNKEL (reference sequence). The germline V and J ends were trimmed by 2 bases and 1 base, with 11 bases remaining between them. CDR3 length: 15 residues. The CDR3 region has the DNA TGTGCCAGCAGCCAATTGGACAGAGTTAACTATGGCTACACCTTC. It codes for CASSQLDRVNYGYTF.

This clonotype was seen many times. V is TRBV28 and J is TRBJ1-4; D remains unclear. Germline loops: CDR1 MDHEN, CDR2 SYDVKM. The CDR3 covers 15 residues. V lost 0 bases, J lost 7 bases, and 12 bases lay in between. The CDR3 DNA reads TGTGCCAGCAGTTTATGGACCCTTAATGCTGAAAAACTGTTTTTT. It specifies CASSLWTLNAEKLFF.

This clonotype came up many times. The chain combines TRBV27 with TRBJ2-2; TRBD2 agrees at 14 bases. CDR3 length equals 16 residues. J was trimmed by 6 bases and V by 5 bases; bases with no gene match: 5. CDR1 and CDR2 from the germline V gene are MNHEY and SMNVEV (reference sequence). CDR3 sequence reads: CASSGGLAGAPGELFF. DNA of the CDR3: TGTGCCAGCAGTGGGGGACTAGCGGGAGCCCCCGGGGAGCTGTTTTTT.

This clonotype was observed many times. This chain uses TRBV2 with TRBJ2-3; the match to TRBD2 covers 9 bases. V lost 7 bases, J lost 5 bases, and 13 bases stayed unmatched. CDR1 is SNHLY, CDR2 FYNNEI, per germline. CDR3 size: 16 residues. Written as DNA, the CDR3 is TGTGCCAGCAACCCGGCGGCGGGAGGGCCCGTAGATACGCAGTATTTT. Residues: CASNPAAGGPVDTQYF.

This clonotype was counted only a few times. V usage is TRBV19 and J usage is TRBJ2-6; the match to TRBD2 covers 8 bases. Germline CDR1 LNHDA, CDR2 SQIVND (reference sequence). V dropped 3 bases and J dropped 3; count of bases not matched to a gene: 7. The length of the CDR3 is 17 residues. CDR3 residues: CASSIGSGGLGANVLTF. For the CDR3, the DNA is TGTGCCAGTAGTATCGGGTCGGGGGGGCTTGGGGCCAACGTCCTGACTTTC.

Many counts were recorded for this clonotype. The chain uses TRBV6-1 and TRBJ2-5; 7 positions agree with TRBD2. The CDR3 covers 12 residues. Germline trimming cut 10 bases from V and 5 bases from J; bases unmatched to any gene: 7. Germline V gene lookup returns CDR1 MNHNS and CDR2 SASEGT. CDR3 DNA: TGTGCCACCGCGGGAGAGTCGGAGACCCAGTACTTC. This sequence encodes CATAGESETQYF.

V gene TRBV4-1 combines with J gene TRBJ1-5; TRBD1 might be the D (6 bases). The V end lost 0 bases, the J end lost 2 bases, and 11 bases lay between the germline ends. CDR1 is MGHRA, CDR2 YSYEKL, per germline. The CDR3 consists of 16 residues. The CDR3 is CASSQDGGFGNQPQHF. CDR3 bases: TGCGCCAGCAGCCAAGATGGGGGCTTTGGCAATCAGCCCCAGCATTTT.

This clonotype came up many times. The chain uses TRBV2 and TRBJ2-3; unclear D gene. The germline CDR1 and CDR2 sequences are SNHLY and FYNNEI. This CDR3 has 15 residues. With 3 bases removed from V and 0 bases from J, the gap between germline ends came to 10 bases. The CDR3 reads CASSDSSPSTDTQYF. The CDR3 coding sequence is TGTGCCAGCAGTGACAGCTCGCCTAGCACAGATACGCAGTATTTT.

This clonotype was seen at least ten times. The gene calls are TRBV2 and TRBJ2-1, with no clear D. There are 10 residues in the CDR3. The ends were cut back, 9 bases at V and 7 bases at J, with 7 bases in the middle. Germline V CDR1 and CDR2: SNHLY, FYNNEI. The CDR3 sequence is CASIRNEQFF. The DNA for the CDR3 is TGTGCCAGTATCAGGAATGAGCAGTTCTTC.

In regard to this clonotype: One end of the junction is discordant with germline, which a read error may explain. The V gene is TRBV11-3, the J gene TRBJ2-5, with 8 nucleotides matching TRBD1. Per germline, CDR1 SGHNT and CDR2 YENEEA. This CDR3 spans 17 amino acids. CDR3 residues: CAGSLGFTTGVQETQYF. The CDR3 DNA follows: TGTGCCGGCAGCTTAGGGTTTACGACAGGGGTACAAGAGACCCAGTACTTC.

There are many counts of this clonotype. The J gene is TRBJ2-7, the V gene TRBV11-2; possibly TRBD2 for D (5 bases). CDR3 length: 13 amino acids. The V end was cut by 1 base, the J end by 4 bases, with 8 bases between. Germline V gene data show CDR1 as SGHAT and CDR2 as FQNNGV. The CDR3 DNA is TGTGCCAGCAGCTTAGGACCGGGGTACGAGCAGTACTTC. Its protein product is CASSLGPGYEQYF.

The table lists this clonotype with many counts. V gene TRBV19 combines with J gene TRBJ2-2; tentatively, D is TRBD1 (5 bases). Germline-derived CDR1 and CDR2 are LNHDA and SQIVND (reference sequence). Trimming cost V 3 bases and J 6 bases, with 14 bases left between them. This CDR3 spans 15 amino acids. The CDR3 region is CASSIQAGIAGELFF. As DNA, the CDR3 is TGTGCCAGTAGTATTCAGGCAGGGATCGCCGGGGAGCTGTTTTTT.

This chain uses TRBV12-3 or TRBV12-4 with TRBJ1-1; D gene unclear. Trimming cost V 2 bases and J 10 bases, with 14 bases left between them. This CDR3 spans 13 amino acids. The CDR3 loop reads CASSLSRDGVAFF. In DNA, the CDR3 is TGTGCCAGCAGTTTAAGTCGCGACGGGGTAGCTTTCTTT.

The CDR3 nucleotides are TGTGCCAGCAGTGATGCCCGGGACTATGGCTACACCTTC. Translation gives CASSDARDYGYTF. The V call is TRBV2, the J call TRBJ1-2; D ambiguous. This CDR3 comprises 13 residues. V was trimmed by 3 bases and J by 3 bases, leaving 8 bases between them. CDR1 and CDR2 from the germline V gene are SNHLY and FYNNEI.

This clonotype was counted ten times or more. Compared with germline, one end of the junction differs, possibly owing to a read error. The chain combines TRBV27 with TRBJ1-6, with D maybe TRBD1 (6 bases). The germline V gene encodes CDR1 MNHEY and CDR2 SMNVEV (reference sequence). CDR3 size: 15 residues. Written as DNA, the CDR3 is TGTACCAGCAGTTTAGAGGGGGGCACCAATTCACCCCTCCACTTT. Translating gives CTSSLEGGTNSPLHF.

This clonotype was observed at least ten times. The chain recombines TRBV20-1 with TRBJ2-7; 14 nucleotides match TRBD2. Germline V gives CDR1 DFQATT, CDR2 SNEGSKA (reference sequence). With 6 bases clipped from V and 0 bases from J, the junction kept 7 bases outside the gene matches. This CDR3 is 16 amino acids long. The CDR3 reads CSARSGLAGDSYEQYF. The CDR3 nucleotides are TGCAGTGCAAGATCGGGACTAGCGGGGGACTCCTACGAGCAGTACTTC.

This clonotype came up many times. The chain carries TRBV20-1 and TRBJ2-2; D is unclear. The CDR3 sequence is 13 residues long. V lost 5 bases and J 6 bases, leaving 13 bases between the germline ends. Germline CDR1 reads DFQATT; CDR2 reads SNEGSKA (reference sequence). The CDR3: CSAPLLDPGELFF. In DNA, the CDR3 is TGCAGTGCTCCTCTCCTAGATCCCGGGGAGCTGTTTTTT.

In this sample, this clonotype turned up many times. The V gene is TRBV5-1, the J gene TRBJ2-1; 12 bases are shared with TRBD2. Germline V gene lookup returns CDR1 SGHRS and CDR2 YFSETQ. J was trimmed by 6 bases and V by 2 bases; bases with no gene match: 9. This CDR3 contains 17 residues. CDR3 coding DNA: TGCGCCAGCAGCTTCACCGTTGGGACTAGCGGGTCCAATGAGCAGTTCTTC. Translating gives CASSFTVGTSGSNEQFF.

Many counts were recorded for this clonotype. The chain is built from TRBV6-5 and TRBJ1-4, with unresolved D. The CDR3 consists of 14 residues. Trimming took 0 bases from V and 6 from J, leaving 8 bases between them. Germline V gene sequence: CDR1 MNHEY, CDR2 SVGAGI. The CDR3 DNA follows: TGTGCCAGCAGTTACTCGTATCGTGATGAAAAACTGTTTTTT. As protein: CASSYSYRDEKLFF.

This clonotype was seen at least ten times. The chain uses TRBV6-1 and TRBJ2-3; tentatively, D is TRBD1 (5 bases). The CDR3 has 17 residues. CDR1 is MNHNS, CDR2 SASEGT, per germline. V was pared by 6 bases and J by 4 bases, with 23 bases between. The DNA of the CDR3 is TGTGCCAGCAGCTCCCAGGGCAGACAGACCATTGCAGATACGCAGTATTTT. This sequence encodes CASSSQGRQTIADTQYF.

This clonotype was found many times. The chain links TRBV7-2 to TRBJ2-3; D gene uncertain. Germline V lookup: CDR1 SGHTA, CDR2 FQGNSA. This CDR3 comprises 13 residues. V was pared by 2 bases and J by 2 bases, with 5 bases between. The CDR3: CASSLFATDTQYF. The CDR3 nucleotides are TGTGCCAGCAGCTTATTCGCCACAGATACGCAGTATTTT.

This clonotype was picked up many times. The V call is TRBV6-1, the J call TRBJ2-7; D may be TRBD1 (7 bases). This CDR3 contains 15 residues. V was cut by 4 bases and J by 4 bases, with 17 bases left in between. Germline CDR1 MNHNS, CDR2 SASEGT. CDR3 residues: CASSGRGQALYEQYF. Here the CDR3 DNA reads TGTGCCAGCAGTGGGAGGGGGCAGGCTCTGTACGAGCAGTACTTC.

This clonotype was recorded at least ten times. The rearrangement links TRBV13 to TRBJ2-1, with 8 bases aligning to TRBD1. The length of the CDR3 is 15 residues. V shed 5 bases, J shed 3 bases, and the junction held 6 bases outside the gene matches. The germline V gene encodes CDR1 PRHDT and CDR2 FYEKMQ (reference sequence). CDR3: CASSPRTGHYNEQFF. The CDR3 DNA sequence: TGTGCCAGCAGCCCTAGGACAGGGCACTACAATGAGCAGTTCTTC.

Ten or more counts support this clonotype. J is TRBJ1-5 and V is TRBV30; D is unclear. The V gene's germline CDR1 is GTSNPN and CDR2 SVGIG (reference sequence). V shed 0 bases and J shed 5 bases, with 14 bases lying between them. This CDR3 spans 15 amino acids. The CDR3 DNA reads TGTGCCTGGAGTGTATCCGGAACCGCCCATCAGCCCCAGCATTTT. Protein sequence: CAWSVSGTAHQPQHF.

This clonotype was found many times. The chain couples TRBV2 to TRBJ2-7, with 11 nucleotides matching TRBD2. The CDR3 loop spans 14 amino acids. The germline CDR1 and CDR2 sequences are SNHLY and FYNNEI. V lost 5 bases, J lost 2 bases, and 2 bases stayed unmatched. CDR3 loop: CASSRLAGTYEQYF. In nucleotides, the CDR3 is TGTGCCAGCAGTCGACTAGCGGGAACCTACGAGCAGTACTTC.